This T cell receptor (beta chain) was documented in a study of neurological immune-mediated disorders. TCRdb re-called the 5' RACE reads with MiXCR, one entry per CDR3 protein. The sample has about 74,000 distinct CDR3 sequences, 4% to 6% seen once. The V and J ends lost 1 base and 6 bases, in that order; junction bases with no gene match: 8. The length of the CDR3 is 16 residues. Looked up from germline, CDR1 is LGHNA and CDR2 is YNFKEQ. Whole-study results and caveats: The level of TCR clonal expansion was highest in patients with HTLV-1-associated myelopathy and lowest in multiple sclerosis, where it fell below the level seen in healthy controls.

This clonotype appeared many times. The antigen is not known. This TCR derives from a young man with multiple sclerosis. This rearrangement joins TRBV4-2 to TRBJ2-3; 9 bases line up with TRBD2. The specimen sequenced was PBMCs. Here the CDR3 DNA reads TGTGCCAGCAGCCAAGGGAGTAGCGGGAGATCGGATACGCAGTATTTT. Amino acid sequence: CASSQGSSGRSDTQYF.